The 28 T cell receptor beta chains below were found in one sample sequenced in a study of blood T cells in healthy people across ages (dated by TCRdb to about 2015). The library relied on 5' RACE. The listed sequencing device is Illumina HiSeq 2500. A second PCR of about 7 to 12 cycles was run with a J-beta primer mix and a sample-barcoded 5' primer. TCRdb reran the public reads through fastp at Q25 and MiXCR, keeping productive beta chains. Merged by CDR3 protein, the rows form single entries marked with the most common genes and DNA. This sample comprises over 950,000 distinct CDR3 sequences, roughly two fifths of them detected only once. Of the sample, about 12% falls within the top ten clones. Material: blood. These receptors all stem from a young man in good health.

This clonotype has only a few counts. The chain has TRBV24-1 and TRBJ2-1; D perhaps matches TRBD2 (5 bases). The DNA end lines up better with TRBJ2-7; the J call may be wrong. The CDR3 is made up of 16 amino acids. Germline values: CDR1 KGHDR, CDR2 SFDVKD. DNA of the CDR3: TGTGCCACCAGTGATTTTTCGGGGAGCTCCTACAATGAGCAGTACTTC. It yields the protein CATSDFSGSSYNEQYF.

V gene TRBV9 combines with J gene TRBJ2-7; 8 bases are a match to TRBD1. Germline CDR1 is SGDLS and CDR2 is YYNGEE. The V and J ends lost 4 bases and 0 bases, in that order; junction bases with no gene match: 6. The CDR3 loop spans 15 amino acids. The CDR3 DNA follows: TGTGCCAGCAGCACGGGACAGGCCGTCTCCTACGAGCAGTACTTC. This encodes CASSTGQAVSYEQYF.

This clonotype has just a few counts. The chain combines TRBV5-1 with TRBJ1-2; D call uncertain. The length of the CDR3 is 15 residues. V was shortened by 4 bases and J by 4 bases, with 17 bases between the two germline ends. Germline V gene lookup returns CDR1 SGHRS and CDR2 YFSETQ. In nucleotides, the CDR3 is TGCGCCAGCAGCCCTTCTTTGGACGGAGGCTATGGCTACACCTTC. Amino acids: CASSPSLDGGYGYTF.

The chain is built from TRBV3-1 and TRBJ2-3; TRBD1 matches at 8 bases. The CDR3 is 16 amino acids. After removal of 3 bases from V and 1 base from J, the junction contained 6 bases not matched to a gene. CDR1 LGHDT and CDR2 YNNKEL come from the germline V gene (reference sequence). For the CDR3, the DNA is TGTGCCAGCAGCCATGAACAGGGGGGAGGCACAGATACGCAGTATTTT. It yields the protein CASSHEQGGGTDTQYF.

J is TRBJ1-2 and V is TRBV29-1; D uncertain. V lost 6 bases and J lost 2, with 10 bases in between. Germline V CDR1 and CDR2: SQVTM, ANQGSEA. The CDR3 has 12 residues. CDR3 bases: TGCAGCGTCCTAGACATGAACTATGGCTACACCTTC. Translation gives CSVLDMNYGYTF.

The chain links TRBV20-1 to TRBJ2-3; 15 bases align to TRBD2. The CDR3 consists of 17 residues. CDR1 is DFQATT, CDR2 SNEGSKA, per germline (reference sequence). After removal of 1 base from V and 7 bases from J, the junction contained 9 bases not matched to a gene. The CDR3 sequence: CSARGSRTSGGDNTQYF. In DNA, the CDR3 is TGCAGTGCTAGAGGCTCAAGGACTAGCGGGGGGGACAATACGCAGTATTTT.

This clonotype occurred a few times. V gene TRBV5-1 combines with J gene TRBJ2-1; D might be TRBD1 or TRBD2, each matching 6 bases. Germline-derived CDR1 and CDR2 are SGHRS and YFSETQ. The CDR3 loop spans 13 amino acids. Trimming left V 7 bases short and J 3 bases short, with 11 bases between. The CDR3 DNA reads TGCGCCAGCGGCGGGACAAGCTACAATGAGCAGTTCTTC. Translated, it gives CASGGTSYNEQFF.

This clonotype is a singleton in its sample. V and J are TRBV12-3 or TRBV12-4 and TRBJ1-1; D call uncertain. V was trimmed by 6 bases and J by 1 base, leaving 21 bases between them. CDR3 size: 17 residues. The CDR3 nucleotides are TGTGCCAGCAGCGTGGTTCAAAAGACGGGGAAGAACACTGAAGCTTTCTTT. Translated, it gives CASSVVQKTGKNTEAFF.

The chain links TRBV20-1 to TRBJ2-1; 10 bases line up with TRBD2. The CDR3 is 14 amino acids. Germline loops: CDR1 DFQATT, CDR2 SNEGSKA (reference sequence). Trimming took 3 bases from V and 11 from J; bases not matched to a gene: 10. The CDR3 DNA reads TGCAGTGCTAGCCCCGGAATAGCGGGGGGCCAGCAGTTCTTC. The encoded protein is CSASPGIAGGQQFF.

The J gene is TRBJ2-2, the V gene TRBV7-8; 7 nucleotides line up with TRBD2. CDR1 SGHVS and CDR2 FQNEAQ come from the germline V gene. V lost 5 bases, J lost 7 bases, and 13 bases stayed unmatched. The CDR3 sequence is 16 residues long. CDR3 sequence reads: CASSLRLAFIFGELFF. In DNA, the CDR3 is TGTGCCAGCAGCCTGCGACTAGCTTTTATTTTCGGGGAGCTGTTTTTT.

V usage is TRBV11-2 and J usage is TRBJ2-3; D unresolved. The CDR3 is 16 residues long. Per germline, CDR1 SGHAT and CDR2 FQNNGV. Trimming took 5 bases from V and 1 from J, leaving 16 bases between them. The CDR3 region is CASSQAPGGGTDTQYF. CDR3 nucleotide sequence: TGTGCCAGCAGCCAAGCCCCGGGTGGGGGCACAGATACGCAGTATTTT.

This clonotype was seen a few times. This chain connects TRBV7-6 to TRBJ1-1; 8 bases map to TRBD1. Trimming cost V 4 bases and J 4 bases; bases outside gene matches: 8. The CDR3 is 15 residues long. CDR1 is SGHVS and CDR2 is FNYEAQ in the germline V gene. CDR3: CASSSRTGSSTEAFF. In DNA, the CDR3 is TGTGCCAGCAGCTCTCGGACAGGGTCGAGCACTGAAGCTTTCTTT.

V is TRBV7-2 and J is TRBJ1-4; the match to TRBD1 covers 7 bases. CDR1 is SGHTA, CDR2 FQGNSA, per germline. The CDR3 loop spans 15 amino acids. The junction had 4 bases not matched to a gene; V was cut back by 0 bases and J by 6 bases. CDR3 sequence reads: CTSSLAGTGDEKLFF. CDR3 bases: TGTACCAGCAGCTTAGCCGGTACAGGGGATGAAAAACTGTTTTTT.

DNA of the CDR3: TGCGCCAGCAGCCATGTGCCCGGGGCGGTTGAAAAACTGTTTTTT. This gives the protein CASSHVPGAVEKLFF. The V gene is TRBV4-1, the J gene TRBJ1-4; TRBD1 is a possible D gene (5 bases). CDR1 and CDR2 (germline): MGHRA, YSYEKL. The CDR3 has 15 amino acids. The V gene lost 3 bases and the J gene lost 7 bases, with 15 bases spanning the gap.

This clonotype has a handful of counts. The chain has TRBV9 and TRBJ2-1, with 7 bases fitting TRBD1. CDR1 is SGDLS and CDR2 is YYNGEE in the germline V gene. After removal of 4 bases from V and 6 bases from J, the junction contained 4 bases not matched to a gene. This CDR3 contains 13 residues. This chain's CDR3 is CASSRGPSNEQFF. CDR3 sequence (DNA): TGTGCCAGCAGCAGGGGGCCCTCCAATGAGCAGTTCTTC.

The rearrangement joins TRBV6-5 to TRBJ1-4; 7 bases are a match to TRBD1. The germline V gene has CDR1 MNHEY and CDR2 SVGAGI. CDR3 length: 16 amino acids. Trimming cost V 0 bases and J 10 bases; bases outside gene matches: 11. The CDR3 sequence is CASSYSGGGGDGKLFF. The CDR3 region has the DNA TGTGCCAGCAGTTACTCGGGGGGAGGGGGCGACGGAAAACTGTTTTTT.

The J gene is TRBJ1-2, the V gene TRBV7-3; no reliable D call. Deletions cut 4 bases from V and 3 bases from J, with 12 bases between. CDR3 length: 14 amino acids. Germline CDR1 reads SGHTA; CDR2 reads FQGTGA. The CDR3 is CASSSANADYGYTF. DNA for the CDR3: TGTGCCAGCAGCTCAGCAAACGCTGACTATGGCTACACCTTC.

As to this clonotype: A much larger clone sits a single nucleotide away, making a read error possible. This chain joins TRBV4-1 and TRBJ2-7; 8 bases align to TRBD2. The CDR3 length is 18 residues. With 0 bases clipped from V and 7 bases from J, the junction kept 17 bases outside the gene matches. Germline V gene sequence: CDR1 MGHRA, CDR2 YSYEKL. The CDR3 loop is CASSQDAGGDRIINEQYF. The CDR3 nucleotides read TGCGCCAGCAGCCAAGATGCGGGGGGAGACCGTATTATCAATGAGCAGTACTTC.

The sample holds a few counts of this clonotype. The chain uses TRBV25-1 and TRBJ2-3; TRBD2 is a possible D gene (6 bases). The germline V and J ends were trimmed by 10 bases and 4 bases, with 15 bases remaining between them. The CDR3 spans 13 residues. Germline CDR1 MGHDK, CDR2 SYGVNS. This chain's CDR3 is CATTGGAPDTQYF. CDR3 coding DNA: TGTGCCACCACCGGCGGGGCCCCAGATACGCAGTATTTT. Using reference TRBV25-1 and TRBJ2-3 for the parts outside the CDR3, the full variable domain is EADIYQTPRYLVIGTGKKITLECSQTMGHDKMYWYQQDPGMELHLIHYSYGVNSTEKGDLSSESTVSRIRTEHFPLTLESARPSHTSQYLCATTGGAPDTQYFGPGTRLTVL.

Regarding this clonotype: One junction end does not reproduce the germline sequence, and a read error may be involved. The chain combines TRBV9 with TRBJ1-2; TRBD1 matches 7 bases. The CDR3 runs to 14 residues. In germline, CDR1 is SGDLS, CDR2 YYNGEE. This CDR3 is CASNVAQGSYGYTF. DNA for the CDR3: TGTGCCAGCAACGTAGCACAGGGGTCCTATGGCTACACCTTC.

This chain joins TRBV9 and TRBJ2-3, with unresolved D. The CDR3 spans 14 residues. Germline values: CDR1 SGDLS, CDR2 YYNGEE. Deletions cut 0 bases from V and 3 bases from J, with 8 bases between. The DNA for the CDR3 is TGTGCCAGCAGCGTAGACTGGGCTACAGATACGCAGTATTTT. This encodes CASSVDWATDTQYF.

This clonotype was counted between two and nine times. The chain links TRBV6-2 or TRBV6-3 to TRBJ2-1; D call uncertain. The V gene lost 2 bases and the J gene lost 9 bases, with 14 bases spanning the gap. The CDR3 is 14 amino acids. CDR1 and CDR2 (germline): MNHEY, SVGEGT. CDR3 nucleotides: TGTGCCAGCAGTTACCAGTTGGAGAATCTTGAGCAGTTCTTC. Translation gives CASSYQLENLEQFF.

On this clonotype itself: The junction does not match germline at one end; this may be a read error. V usage is TRBV5-5 and J usage is TRBJ1-2; D is undetermined. CDR1 and CDR2 from the germline V gene are SGHKS and YYEKEE (reference sequence). The CDR3 extends over 17 amino acids. This chain's CDR3 is CASSVNPATWDNHGYTF. CDR3 in DNA: TGTGCCAGCAGCGTAAATCCGGCTACATGGGATAACCATGGCTACACCTTC. Supplemented by reference TRBV5-5 and TRBJ1-2, the full variable domain reads DAGVTQSPTHLIKTRGQQVTLRCSPISGHKSVSWYQQVLGQGPQFIFQYYEKEERGRGNFPDRFSARQFPNYSSELNVNALLLGDSALYLCASSVNPATWDNHGYTFGSGTRLTVV.

This sequence joins TRBV27 and TRBJ1-2; the D gene is possibly TRBD1 (6 bases). The CDR3 totals 16 residues. Germline CDR1 reads MNHEY; CDR2 reads SMNVEV (reference sequence). The V end lost 2 bases, the J end lost 5 bases, and 18 bases lay between the germline ends. In DNA form, the CDR3 reads TGTGCCAGCAGTTTAGCATCGTGGCAGGGGAATTATGGCTACACCTTC. Amino acid sequence: CASSLASWQGNYGYTF.

Here the CDR3 reads CAISAGDSWNTEAFF. As DNA, the CDR3 is TGTGCCATCAGTGCGGGGGACAGCTGGAACACTGAAGCTTTCTTT. The chain combines TRBV10-3 with TRBJ1-1; 7 bases agree with TRBD1. This CDR3 region has 15 residues. V shed 4 bases and J 1 base; nucleotides not matched to a gene: 6. Per the germline V gene, CDR1 is ENHRY and CDR2 is SYGVKD.

The V gene is TRBV20-1, the J gene TRBJ2-3; D call uncertain. The J call may not be correct, given that the DNA end is closer to TRBJ1-5. CDR1 is DFQATT and CDR2 is SNEGSKA in the germline V gene (reference sequence). The length of the CDR3 is 15 residues. CDR3 sequence: CSARDAKTSPDTQHF. The CDR3 DNA reads as TGCAGTGCTAGAGATGCCAAAACTAGCCCAGATACGCAGCATTTT.

This clonotype has only a few counts. The genes are TRBV20-1 and TRBJ1-1; TRBD1 is a possible D gene (5 bases). V was shortened by 6 bases and J by 11 bases, with 16 bases between the two germline ends. The CDR3 loop spans 11 amino acids. The germline gives CDR1 DFQATT, CDR2 SNEGSKA (reference sequence). The CDR3 loop is CSAGVGGVAFF. For the CDR3, the DNA is TGCAGTGCCGGAGTTGGGGGGGTGGCTTTCTTT.

This chain connects TRBV5-1 to TRBJ1-2; D uncertain. CDR1 SGHRS and CDR2 YFSETQ come from the germline V gene. The CDR3 sequence is 14 residues long. Trimming shortened V by 0 bases and J by 9 bases, and 15 bases separated the two germline ends. The CDR3 nucleotides read TGCGCCAGCAGCTTGGGACCGACTAATAATCGCTACACCTTC. Its translation is CASSLGPTNNRYTF.